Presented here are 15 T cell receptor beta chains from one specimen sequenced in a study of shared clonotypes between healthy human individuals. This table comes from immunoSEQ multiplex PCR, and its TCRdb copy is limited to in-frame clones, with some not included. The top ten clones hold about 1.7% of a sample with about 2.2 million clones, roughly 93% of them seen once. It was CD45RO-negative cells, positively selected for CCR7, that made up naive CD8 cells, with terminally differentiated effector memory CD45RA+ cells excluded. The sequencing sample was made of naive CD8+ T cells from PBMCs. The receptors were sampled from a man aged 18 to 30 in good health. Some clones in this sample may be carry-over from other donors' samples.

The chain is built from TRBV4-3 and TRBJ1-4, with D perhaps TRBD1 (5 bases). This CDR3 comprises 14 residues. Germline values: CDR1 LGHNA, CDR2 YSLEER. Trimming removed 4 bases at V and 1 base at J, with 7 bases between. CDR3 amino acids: CASSPTETNEKLFF. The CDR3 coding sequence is TGCGCCAGCAGCCCGACAGAAACTAATGAAAAACTGTTTTTT.

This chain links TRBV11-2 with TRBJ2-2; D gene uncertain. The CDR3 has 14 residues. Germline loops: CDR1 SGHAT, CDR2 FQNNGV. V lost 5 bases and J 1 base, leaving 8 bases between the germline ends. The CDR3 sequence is CASSPEVNTGELFF. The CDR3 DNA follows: TGTGCCAGCAGCCCAGAAGTGAACACCGGGGAGCTGTTTTTT. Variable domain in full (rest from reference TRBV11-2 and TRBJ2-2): EAGVAQSPRYKIIEKRQSVAFWCNPISGHATLYWYQQILGQGPKLLIQFQNNGVVDDSQLPKDRFSAERLKGVDSTLKIQPAKLEDSAVYLCASSPEVNTGELFFGEGSRLTVL.

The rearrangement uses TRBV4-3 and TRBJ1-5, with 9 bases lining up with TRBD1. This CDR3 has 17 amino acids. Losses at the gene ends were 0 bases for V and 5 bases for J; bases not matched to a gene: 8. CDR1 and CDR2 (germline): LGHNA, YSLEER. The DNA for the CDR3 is TGCGCCAGCAGCCAAGACGCGGGACAGGGAGGCGATCAGCCCCAGCATTTT. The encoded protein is CASSQDAGQGGDQPQHF.

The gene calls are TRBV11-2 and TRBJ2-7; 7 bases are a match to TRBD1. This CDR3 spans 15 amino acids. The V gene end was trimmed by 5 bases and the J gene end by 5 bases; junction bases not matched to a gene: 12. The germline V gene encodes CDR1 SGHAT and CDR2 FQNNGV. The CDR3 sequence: CASSPYPTGIHEQYF. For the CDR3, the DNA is TGTGCCAGCAGCCCCTACCCGACAGGGATCCACGAGCAGTACTTC.

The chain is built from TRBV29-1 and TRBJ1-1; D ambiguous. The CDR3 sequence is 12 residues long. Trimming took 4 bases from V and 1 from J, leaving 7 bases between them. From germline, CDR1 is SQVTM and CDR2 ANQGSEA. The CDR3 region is CSVGPGNTEAFF. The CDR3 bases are TGCAGCGTTGGTCCGGGGAACACTGAAGCTTTCTTT.

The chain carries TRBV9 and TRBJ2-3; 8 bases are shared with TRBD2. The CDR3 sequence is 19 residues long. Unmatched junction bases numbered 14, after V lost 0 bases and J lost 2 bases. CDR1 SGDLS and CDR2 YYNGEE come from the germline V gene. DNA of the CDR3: TGTGCCAGCAGCGTAGGATGGGGAAGAAGCGGGAGCCTCACAGATACGCAGTATTTT. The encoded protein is CASSVGWGRSGSLTDTQYF.

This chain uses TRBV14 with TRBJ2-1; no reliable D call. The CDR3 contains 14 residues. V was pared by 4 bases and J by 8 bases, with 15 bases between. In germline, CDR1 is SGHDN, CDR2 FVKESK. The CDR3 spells CASSPRARWDEQFF. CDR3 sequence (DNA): TGTGCCAGCAGCCCACGGGCGCGCTGGGATGAGCAGTTCTTC.

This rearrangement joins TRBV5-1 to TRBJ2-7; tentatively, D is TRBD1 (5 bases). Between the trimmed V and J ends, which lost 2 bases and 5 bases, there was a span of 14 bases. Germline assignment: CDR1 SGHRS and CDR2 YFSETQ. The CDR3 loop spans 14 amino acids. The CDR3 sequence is CASSFGASYDEQYF. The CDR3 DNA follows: TGCGCCAGCAGCTTTGGGGCTAGTTACGACGAGCAGTACTTC.

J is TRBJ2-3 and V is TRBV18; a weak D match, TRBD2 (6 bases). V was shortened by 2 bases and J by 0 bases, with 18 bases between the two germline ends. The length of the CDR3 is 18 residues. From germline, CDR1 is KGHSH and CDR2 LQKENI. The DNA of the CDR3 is TGTGCCAGCTCACCAGTCGACCCGGGGGTCTCAAGCACAGATACGCAGTATTTT. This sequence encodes CASSPVDPGVSSTDTQYF.

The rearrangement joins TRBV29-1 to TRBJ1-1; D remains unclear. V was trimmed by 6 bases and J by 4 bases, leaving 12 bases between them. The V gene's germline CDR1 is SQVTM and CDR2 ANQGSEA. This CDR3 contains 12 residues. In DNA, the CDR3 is TGCAGCGTCCGATTTGGTGGCACTGAAGCTTTCTTT. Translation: CSVRFGGTEAFF.

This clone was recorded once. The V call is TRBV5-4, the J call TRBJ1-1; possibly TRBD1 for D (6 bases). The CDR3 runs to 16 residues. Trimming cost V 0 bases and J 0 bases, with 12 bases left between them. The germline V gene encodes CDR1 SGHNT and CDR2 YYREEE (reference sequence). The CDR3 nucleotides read TGTGCCAGCAGCTTGGGTGACAGGTCCATGAACACTGAAGCTTTCTTT. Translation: CASSLGDRSMNTEAFF.

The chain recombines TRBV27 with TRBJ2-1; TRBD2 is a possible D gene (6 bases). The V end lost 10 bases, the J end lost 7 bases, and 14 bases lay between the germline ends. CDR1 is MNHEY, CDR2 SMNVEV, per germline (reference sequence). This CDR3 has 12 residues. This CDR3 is CAKRAGENEQFF. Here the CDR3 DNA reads TGTGCCAAAAGAGCGGGCGAGAATGAGCAGTTCTTC.

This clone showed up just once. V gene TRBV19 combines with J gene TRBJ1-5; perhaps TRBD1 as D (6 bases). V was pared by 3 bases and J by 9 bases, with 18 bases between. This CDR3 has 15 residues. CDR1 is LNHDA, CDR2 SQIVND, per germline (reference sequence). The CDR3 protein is CASSIQGQGRAPQHF. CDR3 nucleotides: TGTGCCAGTAGTATTCAGGGTCAGGGGCGGGCGCCCCAGCATTTT.

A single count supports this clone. The CDR3 sequence is CSVERTGDFYEQYF. The DNA of the CDR3 is TGCAGCGTTGAGCGGACAGGGGACTTCTACGAGCAGTACTTC. This sequence joins TRBV29-1 and TRBJ2-7; TRBD1 matches at 9 bases. The V gene end was trimmed by 3 bases and the J gene end by 3 bases; junction bases not matched to a gene: 6. This CDR3 has 14 residues. Germline CDR1 SQVTM, CDR2 ANQGSEA.

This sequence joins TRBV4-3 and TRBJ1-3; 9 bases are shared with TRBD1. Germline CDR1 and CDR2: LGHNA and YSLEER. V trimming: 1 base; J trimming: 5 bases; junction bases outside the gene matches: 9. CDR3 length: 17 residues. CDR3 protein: CASSQGETGGIRNTIYF. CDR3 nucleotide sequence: TGCGCCAGCAGCCAAGGGGAAACAGGGGGCATTAGAAACACCATATATTTT.